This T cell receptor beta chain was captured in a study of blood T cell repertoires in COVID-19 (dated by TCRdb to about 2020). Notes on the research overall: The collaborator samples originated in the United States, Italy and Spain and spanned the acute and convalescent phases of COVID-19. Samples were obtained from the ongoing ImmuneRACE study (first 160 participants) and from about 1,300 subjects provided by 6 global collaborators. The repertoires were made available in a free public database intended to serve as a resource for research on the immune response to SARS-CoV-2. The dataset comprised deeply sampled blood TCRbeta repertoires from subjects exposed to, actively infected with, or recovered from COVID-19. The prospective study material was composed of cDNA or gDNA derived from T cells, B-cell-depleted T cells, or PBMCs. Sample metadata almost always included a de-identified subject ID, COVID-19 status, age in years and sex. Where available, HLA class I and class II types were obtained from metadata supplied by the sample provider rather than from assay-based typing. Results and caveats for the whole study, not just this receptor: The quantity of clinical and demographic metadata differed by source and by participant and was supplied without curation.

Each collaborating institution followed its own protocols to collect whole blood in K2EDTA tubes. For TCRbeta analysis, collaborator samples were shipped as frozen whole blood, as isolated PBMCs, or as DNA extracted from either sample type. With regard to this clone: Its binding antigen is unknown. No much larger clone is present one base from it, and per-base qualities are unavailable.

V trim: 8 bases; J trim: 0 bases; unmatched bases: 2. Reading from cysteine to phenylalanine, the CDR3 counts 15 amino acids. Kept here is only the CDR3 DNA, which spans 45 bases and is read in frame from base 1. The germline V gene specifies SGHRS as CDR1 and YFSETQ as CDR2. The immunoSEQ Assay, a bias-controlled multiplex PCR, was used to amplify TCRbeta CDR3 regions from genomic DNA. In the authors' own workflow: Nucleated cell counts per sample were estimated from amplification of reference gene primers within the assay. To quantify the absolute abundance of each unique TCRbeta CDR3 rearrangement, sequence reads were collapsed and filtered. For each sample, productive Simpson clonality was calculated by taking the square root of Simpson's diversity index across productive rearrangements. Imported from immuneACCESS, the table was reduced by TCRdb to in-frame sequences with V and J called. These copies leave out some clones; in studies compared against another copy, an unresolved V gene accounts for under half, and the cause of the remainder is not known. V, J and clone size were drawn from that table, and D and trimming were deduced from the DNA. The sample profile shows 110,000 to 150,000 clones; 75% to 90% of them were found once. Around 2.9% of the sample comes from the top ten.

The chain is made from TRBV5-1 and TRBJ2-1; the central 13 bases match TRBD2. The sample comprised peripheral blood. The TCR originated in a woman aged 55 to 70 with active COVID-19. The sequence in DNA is TGCGCCAGTCGGACTAGCGGGAGCTCCTACAATGAGCAGTTCTTC. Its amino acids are CASRTSGSSYNEQFF. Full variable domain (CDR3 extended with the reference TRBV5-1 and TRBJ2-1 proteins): KAGVTQTPRYLIKTRGQQVTLSCSPISGHRSVSWYQQTPGQGLQFLFEYFSETQRNKGNFPGRFSGRQFSNSRSEMNVSTLELGDSALYLCASRTSGSSYNEQFFGPGTRLTVL.